These 27 T cell receptor beta chains were sequenced from one sample in a study of cytomegalovirus exposure and HLA in healthy donors. Researchers ran the PCR with 60 Vbeta and 13 Jbeta primers. This table comes from immunoSEQ multiplex PCR, and its TCRdb copy is limited to in-frame clones, with some not included. The repertoire has 50,000 to 60,000 clones, about 73% of them found once; the top ten carry about 3%. Material: PBMCs. The receptors derive from a man between 18 and 35 years old in good health and CMV-seronegative.

This clone came up a few times. The V and J genes are TRBV28 and TRBJ2-5; 7 nucleotides agree with TRBD1. Germline V gene data show CDR1 as MDHEN and CDR2 as SYDVKM. The CDR3 is 14 residues long. V trimming: 5 bases; J trimming: 0 bases; junction bases outside the gene matches: 3. The CDR3 DNA reads as TGTGCCAGCAGTAGGGGGCCGAACCAAGAGACCCAGTACTTC. This codes for CASSRGPNQETQYF.

V is TRBV6-5 and J is TRBJ1-1; maybe TRBD1 (6 bases). Germline-derived CDR1 and CDR2 are MNHEY and SVGAGI. Trimming stripped 6 bases from V and 0 bases from J, with 14 bases between. CDR3 length equals 15 residues. In DNA form, the CDR3 reads TGTGCCAGCAGGCCCCCTACAGGGTTGAACACTGAAGCTTTCTTT. Translated, it gives CASRPPTGLNTEAFF.

This chain connects TRBV7-9 to TRBJ2-7; the D gene is possibly TRBD1 (5 bases). This CDR3 spans 14 amino acids. The germline CDR1 and CDR2 sequences are SEHNR and FQNEAQ (reference sequence). Trimming stripped 6 bases from V and 6 bases from J, with 18 bases between. Here the CDR3 reads CASSKDGAGSEQYF. The CDR3, as DNA: TGTGCCAGCAGTAAAGATGGGGCAGGGTCCGAGCAGTACTTC.

The rearrangement uses TRBV30 and TRBJ1-3; D gene unclear. Germline values: CDR1 GTSNPN, CDR2 SVGIG (reference sequence). This CDR3 contains 15 residues. V lost 2 bases, J lost 0 bases, and 11 bases lay in between. The CDR3 here is CAWSRRRSSGNTIYF. The CDR3 DNA sequence: TGTGCCTGGAGTCGGCGACGGAGCTCTGGAAACACCATATATTTT.

The gene calls are TRBV2 and TRBJ1-5; 7 bases agree with TRBD1. The V and J ends lost 6 bases and 5 bases, in that order; junction bases with no gene match: 7. This CDR3 has 14 amino acids. Germline assignment: CDR1 SNHLY and CDR2 FYNNEI. CDR3 loop: CASSRDSTDQPQHF. Written as DNA, the CDR3 is TGTGCCAGCAGCCGGGACAGCACGGATCAGCCCCAGCATTTT.

The V gene is TRBV7-9, the J gene TRBJ2-5; the match to TRBD2 covers 8 bases. The CDR3 consists of 15 residues. Germline V gives CDR1 SEHNR, CDR2 FQNEAQ (reference sequence). Germline trimming cut 5 bases from V and 2 bases from J; bases unmatched to any gene: 7. The CDR3 here is CASSLRLASQETQYF. CDR3 nucleotides: TGTGCCAGCAGCCTGAGACTAGCGTCACAAGAGACCCAGTACTTC.

DNA of the CDR3: TGCAGCGTGGAACGTACACACCAAGAGACCCAGTACTTC. Its translation is CSVERTHQETQYF. J is TRBJ2-5 and V is TRBV29-1, with D uncertain. Trimming removed 6 bases from V and 0 bases from J, with 11 bases in between. In germline, CDR1 is SQVTM, CDR2 ANQGSEA. This CDR3 has 13 amino acids. The entire variable domain, with the rest obtained from reference TRBV29-1 and TRBJ2-5, is as follows: SAVISQKPSRDICQRGTSLTIQCQVDSQVTMMFWYRQQPGQSLTLIATANQGSEATYESGFVIDKFPISRPNLTFSTLTVSNMSPEDSSIYLCSVERTHQETQYFGPGTRLLVL.

This clone was found a few times. This chain connects TRBV2 to TRBJ2-5; possible D gene TRBD1, 6 bases. Trimming took off 6 bases at V and 2 bases at J, with 16 bases between the two ends. There are 15 residues in the CDR3. Germline V lookup: CDR1 SNHLY, CDR2 FYNNEI. In DNA, the CDR3 is TGTGCCAGCAGCGTAGGACAGCTGATTCAAGAGACCCAGTACTTC. The encoded protein is CASSVGQLIQETQYF.

The chain recombines TRBV9 with TRBJ1-4, with 8 bases lining up with TRBD1. CDR1 and CDR2 (germline): SGDLS, YYNGEE. The CDR3 covers 14 residues. V lost 2 bases, J lost 8 bases, and 5 bases stayed unmatched. This chain's CDR3 is CASSVSNRGEKLFF. CDR3 in DNA: TGTGCCAGCAGCGTTAGTAACAGGGGGGAAAAACTGTTTTTT.

This rearrangement joins TRBV18 to TRBJ2-7; 10 bases map to TRBD1. Germline CDR1 reads KGHSH; CDR2 reads LQKENI. The trim removed 2 bases at V and 7 bases at J, leaving 5 bases unmatched. The CDR3 totals 14 residues. CDR3: CASSPGTGVWEQYF. CDR3 nucleotides: TGTGCCAGCTCACCAGGGACAGGGGTTTGGGAGCAGTACTTC.

This clone was recorded only once. V usage is TRBV2 and J usage is TRBJ2-5, with 8 nucleotides matching TRBD1. The CDR3 has 15 amino acids. The germline gives CDR1 SNHLY, CDR2 FYNNEI. V lost 6 bases to trimming and J lost 2 bases; unmatched junction nucleotides: 8. The CDR3 loop reads CASRGGQGSQETQYF. DNA of the CDR3: TGTGCCAGCAGGGGAGGACAGGGTTCACAAGAGACCCAGTACTTC.

The chain couples TRBV7-9 to TRBJ2-2, with D perhaps matching TRBD2 (5 bases). CDR1 and CDR2 from the germline V gene are SEHNR and FQNEAQ (reference sequence). The CDR3 is made up of 14 amino acids. V lost 6 bases, J lost 1 base, and 9 bases lay in between. The CDR3 is CASSPSGNTGELFF. The DNA of the CDR3 is TGTGCCAGCAGTCCGAGCGGGAACACCGGGGAGCTGTTTTTT. The full variable domain, its missing parts supplied by reference TRBV7-9 and TRBJ2-2, is DTGVSQNPRHKITKRGQNVTFRCDPISEHNRLYWYRQTLGQGPEFLTYFQNEAQLEKSRLLSDRFSAERPKGSFSTLEIQRTEQGDSAMYLCASSPSGNTGELFFGEGSRLTVL.

The chain employs TRBV6-4 and TRBJ2-1; 8 bases align to TRBD2. There are 14 residues in the CDR3. V lost 6 bases, J lost 5 bases, and 6 bases stayed unmatched. Germline CDR1 is MRHNA and CDR2 is SNTAGT. The CDR3 is CASRVTSGNNEQFF. The CDR3 DNA sequence: TGTGCCAGCAGAGTTACTAGCGGCAACAATGAGCAGTTCTTC.

The genes are TRBV28 and TRBJ1-2; possible D gene TRBD1, 5 bases. V gave up 2 bases and J gave up 5 bases, with 9 bases separating them. The CDR3 runs 13 residues. The germline V gene encodes CDR1 MDHEN and CDR2 SYDVKM. In DNA, the CDR3 is TGTGCCAGCAGTTTAGGGGCGCAATATGGCTACACCTTC. Its translation: CASSLGAQYGYTF.

The chain carries TRBV18 and TRBJ2-7; D is unclear. The CDR3 sequence is 15 residues long. With 3 bases removed from V and 3 bases from J, the gap between germline ends came to 15 bases. Germline loops: CDR1 KGHSH, CDR2 LQKENI. The CDR3 DNA follows: TGTGCCAGCTCACCCTCCTCCCGCAACTACTACGAGCAGTACTTC. This sequence encodes CASSPSSRNYYEQYF.

V usage is TRBV9 and J usage is TRBJ2-6; D is unclear. V shed 0 bases and J shed 3 bases, with 4 bases lying between them. The CDR3 is 14 residues long. The germline V gene encodes CDR1 SGDLS and CDR2 YYNGEE. Here the CDR3 reads CASSVVFGANVLTF. As DNA, the CDR3 is TGTGCCAGCAGCGTAGTCTTTGGGGCCAACGTCCTGACTTTC.

A word on this clone: Different DNA sequences within this sample yield the same CDR3. The chain employs TRBV7-9 and TRBJ1-2; 9 bases map to TRBD1. The CDR3 contains 14 residues. Germline V gene sequence: CDR1 SEHNR, CDR2 FQNEAQ (reference sequence). V lost 3 bases and J lost 1; bases outside the gene matches: 0. CDR3 loop: CASSLGQGNYGYTF. CDR3 nucleotide sequence: TGTGCCAGCAGCTTGGGACAGGGTAACTATGGCTACACCTTC.

The V call is TRBV2, the J call TRBJ2-5; 10 bases are a match to TRBD2. This CDR3 region has 14 residues. CDR1 SNHLY and CDR2 FYNNEI come from the germline V gene. V was clipped by 8 bases and J by 4 bases; unmatched bases: 7. CDR3 nucleotide sequence: TGTGCCAGCCACCAATCTAGCGGGAGAGAGACCCAGTACTTC. Protein product: CASHQSSGRETQYF.

The CDR3 here is CASSLSPVDTQYF. CDR3 coding DNA: TGTGCCAGCAGCTTGTCGCCGGTAGATACGCAGTATTTT. The V gene is TRBV5-8, the J gene TRBJ2-3; no reliable D call. Germline V gene sequence: CDR1 SGHTS, CDR2 YDEGEE. CDR3 length equals 13 residues. Between the trimmed V and J ends, which lost 1 base and 5 bases, there was a span of 8 bases.

V is TRBV2 and J is TRBJ1-4, with TRBD1 matching 8 bases. The CDR3 length is 13 residues. V was pared by 2 bases and J by 9 bases, with 2 bases of the junction left unmatched. Looked up from germline, CDR1 is SNHLY and CDR2 is FYNNEI. The CDR3 spells CASSERTGQKLFF. The CDR3 DNA follows: TGTGCCAGCAGTGAAAGGACAGGGCAAAAACTGTTTTTT.

V gene TRBV6-1 combines with J gene TRBJ2-1; tentative D call: TRBD2 (6 bases). Between the trimmed V and J ends, which lost 8 bases and 7 bases, there was a span of 12 bases. CDR3 length: 12 amino acids. Per germline, CDR1 MNHNS and CDR2 SASEGT. CDR3 sequence: CASGRLVNEQFF. The CDR3 DNA reads TGTGCCAGCGGGAGGCTGGTTAATGAGCAGTTCTTC.

This chain connects TRBV6-1 to TRBJ1-3; maybe TRBD1 (6 bases). Trimming stripped 4 bases from V and 2 bases from J, with 15 bases between. The CDR3 has 16 amino acids. Germline V gene sequence: CDR1 MNHNS, CDR2 SASEGT. As DNA, the CDR3 is TGTGCCAGCAGTGGGACAACAGGGTTCCCTGGAAACACCATATATTTT. Amino acid sequence: CASSGTTGFPGNTIYF.

This chain links TRBV13 with TRBJ1-5; D is uncertain. Deletions cut 5 bases from V and 6 bases from J, with 11 bases between. Germline CDR1 and CDR2: PRHDT and FYEKMQ (reference sequence). This CDR3 is built from 13 residues. The CDR3 here is CASSPRPGQPQHF. CDR3 bases: TGTGCCAGCAGCCCCCGTCCCGGTCAGCCCCAGCATTTT. Combining the CDR3 with reference TRBV13 and TRBJ1-5 gives the whole variable domain AAGVIQSPRHLIKEKRETATLKCYPIPRHDTVYWYQQGPGQDPQFLISFYEKMQSDKGSIPDRFSAQQFSDYHSELNMSSLELGDSALYFCASSPRPGQPQHFGDGTRLSIL.

The gene calls are TRBV9 and TRBJ1-4; maybe TRBD1 (6 bases). CDR3 length equals 15 residues. Germline CDR1 is SGDLS and CDR2 is YYNGEE. V was cut by 3 bases and J by 4 bases, with 13 bases left in between. The CDR3 protein is CASSAGTIYNEKLFF. The CDR3 nucleotides read TGTGCCAGCAGCGCTGGGACAATCTATAATGAAAAACTGTTTTTT. Full variable domain (remainder filled in from reference TRBV9 and TRBJ1-4): DSGVTQTPKHLITATGQRVTLRCSPRSGDLSVYWYQQSLDQGLQFLIQYYNGEERAKGNILERFSAQQFPDLHSELNLSSLELGDSALYFCASSAGTIYNEKLFFGSGTQLSVL.

The chain couples TRBV15 to TRBJ2-5; D uncertain. The germline gives CDR1 LNHNV, CDR2 YYDKDF (reference sequence). This CDR3 is 13 amino acids long. Trimming took 3 bases from V and 5 from J, leaving 10 bases between them. The CDR3 nucleotides read TGTGCCACCAGCAGCGGTAGCTTCGAGACCCAGTACTTC. Translating gives CATSSGSFETQYF.

The CDR3 region is CASREGTGVMYEQYF. DNA of the CDR3: TGCGCCAGCAGGGAAGGGACAGGGGTAATGTACGAGCAGTACTTC. The chain recombines TRBV5-1 with TRBJ2-7, with TRBD1 matching over 10 bases. CDR1 is SGHRS, CDR2 YFSETQ, per germline. CDR3 size: 15 residues. J was trimmed by 4 bases and V by 5 bases; bases with no gene match: 9.

The chain carries TRBV9 and TRBJ2-1; D is perhaps TRBD2 (6 bases). Germline CDR1 reads SGDLS; CDR2 reads YYNGEE. Trimming removed 2 bases at V and 1 base at J, with 10 bases between. The CDR3 length is 15 residues. The CDR3 spells CASSVGAGSYNEQFF. The CDR3 nucleotides are TGTGCCAGCAGCGTCGGTGCGGGGTCCTACAATGAGCAGTTCTTC.